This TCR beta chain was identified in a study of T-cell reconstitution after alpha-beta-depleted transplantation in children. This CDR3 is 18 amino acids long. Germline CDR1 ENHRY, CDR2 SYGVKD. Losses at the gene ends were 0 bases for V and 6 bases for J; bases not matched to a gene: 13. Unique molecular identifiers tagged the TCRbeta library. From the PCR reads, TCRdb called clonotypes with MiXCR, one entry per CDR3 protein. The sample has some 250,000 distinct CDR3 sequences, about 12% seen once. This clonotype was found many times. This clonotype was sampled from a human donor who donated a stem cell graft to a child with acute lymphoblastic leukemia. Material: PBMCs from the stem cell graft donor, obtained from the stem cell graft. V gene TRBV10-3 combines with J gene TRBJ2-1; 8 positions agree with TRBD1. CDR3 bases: TGTGCCATCAGTGAGTCGACTGGTCCGGGACAGGTGGGCAATGAGCAGTTCTTC. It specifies CAISESTGPGQVGNEQFF.